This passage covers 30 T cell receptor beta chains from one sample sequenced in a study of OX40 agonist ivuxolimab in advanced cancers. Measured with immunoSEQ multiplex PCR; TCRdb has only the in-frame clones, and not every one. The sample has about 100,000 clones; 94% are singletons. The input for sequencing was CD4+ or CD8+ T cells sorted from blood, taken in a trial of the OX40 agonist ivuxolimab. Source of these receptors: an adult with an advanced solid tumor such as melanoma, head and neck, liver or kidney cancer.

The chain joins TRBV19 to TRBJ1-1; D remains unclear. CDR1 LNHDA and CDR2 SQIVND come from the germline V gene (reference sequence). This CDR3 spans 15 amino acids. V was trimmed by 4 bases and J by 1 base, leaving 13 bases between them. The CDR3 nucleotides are TGTGCCAGTAGTACCCCGACGGACGGGAACACTGAAGCTTTCTTT. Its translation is CASSTPTDGNTEAFF. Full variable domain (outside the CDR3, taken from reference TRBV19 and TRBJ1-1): DGGITQSPKYLFRKEGQNVTLSCEQNLNHDAMYWYRQDPGQGLRLIYYSQIVNDFQKGDIAEGYSVSREKKESFPLTVTSAQKNPTAFYLCASSTPTDGNTEAFFGQGTRLTVV.

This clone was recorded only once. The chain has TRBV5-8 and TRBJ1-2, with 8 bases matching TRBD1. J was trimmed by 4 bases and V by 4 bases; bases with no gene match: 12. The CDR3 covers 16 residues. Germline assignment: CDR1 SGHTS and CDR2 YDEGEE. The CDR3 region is CASSLKLTGAPYGYTF. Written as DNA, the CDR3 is TGTGCCAGCAGCCTCAAACTGACAGGGGCACCCTATGGCTACACCTTC. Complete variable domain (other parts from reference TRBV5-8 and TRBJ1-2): EAGVTQSPTHLIKTRGQQATLRCSPISGHTSVYWYQQALGLGLQFLLWYDEGEERNRGNFPPRFSGRQFPNYSSELNVNALELEDSALYLCASSLKLTGAPYGYTFGSGTRLTVV.

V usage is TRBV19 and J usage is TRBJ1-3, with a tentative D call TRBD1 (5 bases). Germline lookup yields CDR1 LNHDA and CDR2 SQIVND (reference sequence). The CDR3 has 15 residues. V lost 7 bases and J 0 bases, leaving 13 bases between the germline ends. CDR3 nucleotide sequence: TGTGCCAGTACCCTAGGGGTAGACTCTGGAAACACCATATATTTT. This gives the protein CASTLGVDSGNTIYF.

For the CDR3, the DNA is TGTGCCAGCAGCCTCGGACTAGCGGGAGGCACAGATACGCAGTATTTT. This translates into CASSLGLAGGTDTQYF. The gene calls are TRBV5-6 and TRBJ2-3; 13 bases are a match to TRBD2. The J segment lost 1 base and the V segment lost 4 bases, leaving 3 bases of the junction unmatched. Germline-derived CDR1 and CDR2 are SGHDT and YYEEEE. This CDR3 is 16 amino acids long. The variable domain in full, completed from reference TRBV5-6 and TRBJ2-3, reads DAGVTQSPTHLIKTRGQQVTLRCSPKSGHDTVSWYQQALGQGPQFIFQYYEEEERQRGNFPDRFSGHQFPNYSSELNVNALLLGDSALYLCASSLGLAGGTDTQYFGPGTRLTVL.

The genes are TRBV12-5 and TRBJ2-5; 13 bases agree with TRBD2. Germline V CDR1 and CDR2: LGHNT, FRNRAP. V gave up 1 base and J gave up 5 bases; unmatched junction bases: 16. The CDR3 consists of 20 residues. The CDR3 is CASGLAHKLAGGPSIETQYF. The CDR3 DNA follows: TGTGCTAGTGGTTTGGCCCATAAACTAGCGGGAGGGCCCTCCATCGAGACCCAGTACTTC.

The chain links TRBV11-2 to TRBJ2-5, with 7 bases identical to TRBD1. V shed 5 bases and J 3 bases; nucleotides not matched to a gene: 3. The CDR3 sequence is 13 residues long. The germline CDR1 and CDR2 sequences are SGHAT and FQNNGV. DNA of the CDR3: TGTGCCAGCAGCCCCGACAGGGAAGAGACCCAGTACTTC. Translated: CASSPDREETQYF. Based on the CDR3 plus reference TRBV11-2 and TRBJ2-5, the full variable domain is EAGVAQSPRYKIIEKRQSVAFWCNPISGHATLYWYQQILGQGPKLLIQFQNNGVVDDSQLPKDRFSAERLKGVDSTLKIQPAKLEDSAVYLCASSPDREETQYFGPGTRLLVL.

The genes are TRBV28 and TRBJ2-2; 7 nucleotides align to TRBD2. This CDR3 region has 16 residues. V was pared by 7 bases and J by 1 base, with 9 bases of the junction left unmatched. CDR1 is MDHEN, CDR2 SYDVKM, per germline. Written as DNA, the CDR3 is TGTGCCAGCACCGGGGGTAGCGGGCTGAACACCGGGGAGCTGTTTTTT. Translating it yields CASTGGSGLNTGELFF.

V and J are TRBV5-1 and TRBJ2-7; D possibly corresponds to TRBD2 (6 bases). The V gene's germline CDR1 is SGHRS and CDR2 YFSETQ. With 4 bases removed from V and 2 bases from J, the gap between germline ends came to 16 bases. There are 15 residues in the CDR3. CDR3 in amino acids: CASSPRDSGAYEQYF. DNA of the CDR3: TGCGCCAGCAGCCCCAGAGACTCGGGGGCCTACGAGCAGTACTTC.

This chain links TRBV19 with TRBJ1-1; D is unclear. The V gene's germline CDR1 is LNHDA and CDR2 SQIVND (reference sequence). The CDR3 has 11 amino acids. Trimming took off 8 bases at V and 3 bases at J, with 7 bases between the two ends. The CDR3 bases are TGTGCCAGTCCCAGGCACACTGAAGCTTTCTTT. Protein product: CASPRHTEAFF.

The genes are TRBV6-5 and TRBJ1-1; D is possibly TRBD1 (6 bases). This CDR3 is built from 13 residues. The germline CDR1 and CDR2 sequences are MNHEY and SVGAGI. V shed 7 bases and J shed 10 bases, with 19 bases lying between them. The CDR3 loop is CASIPGGGQGAFF. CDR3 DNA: TGTGCCAGCATCCCCGGAGGGGGGCAGGGAGCTTTCTTT.

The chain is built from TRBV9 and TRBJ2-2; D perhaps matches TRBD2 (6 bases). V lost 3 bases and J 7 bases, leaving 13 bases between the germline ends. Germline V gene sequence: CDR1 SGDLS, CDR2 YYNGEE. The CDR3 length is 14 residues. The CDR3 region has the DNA TGTGCCAGCAGCGCTAGCTGGGGGGACGGGGAGCTGTTTTTT. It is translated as CASSASWGDGELFF.

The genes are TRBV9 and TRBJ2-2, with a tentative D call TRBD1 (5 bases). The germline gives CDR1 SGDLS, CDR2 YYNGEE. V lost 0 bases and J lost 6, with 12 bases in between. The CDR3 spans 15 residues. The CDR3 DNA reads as TGTGCCAGCAGCGTAGAGGCAGGACATGCCGGGGAGCTGTTTTTT. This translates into CASSVEAGHAGELFF.

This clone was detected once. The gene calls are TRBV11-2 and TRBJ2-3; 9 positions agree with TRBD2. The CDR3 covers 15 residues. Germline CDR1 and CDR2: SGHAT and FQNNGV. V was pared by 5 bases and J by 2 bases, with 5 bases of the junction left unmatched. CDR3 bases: TGTGCCAGCAGCCCCGGGACTAGCTCCACAGATACGCAGTATTTT. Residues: CASSPGTSSTDTQYF.

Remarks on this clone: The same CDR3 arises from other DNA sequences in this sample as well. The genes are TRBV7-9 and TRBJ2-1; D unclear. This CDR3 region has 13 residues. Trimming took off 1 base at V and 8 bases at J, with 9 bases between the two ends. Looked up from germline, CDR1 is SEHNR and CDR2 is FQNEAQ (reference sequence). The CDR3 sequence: CASSLGLADEQFF. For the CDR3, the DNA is TGTGCCAGCAGCTTAGGGCTTGCCGATGAGCAGTTCTTC.

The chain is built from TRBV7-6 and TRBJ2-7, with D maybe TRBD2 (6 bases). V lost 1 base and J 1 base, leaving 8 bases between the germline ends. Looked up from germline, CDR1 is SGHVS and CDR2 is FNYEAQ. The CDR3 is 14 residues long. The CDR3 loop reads CASSLERGSYEQYF. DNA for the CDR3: TGTGCCAGCAGCTTAGAACGGGGGTCCTACGAGCAGTACTTC.

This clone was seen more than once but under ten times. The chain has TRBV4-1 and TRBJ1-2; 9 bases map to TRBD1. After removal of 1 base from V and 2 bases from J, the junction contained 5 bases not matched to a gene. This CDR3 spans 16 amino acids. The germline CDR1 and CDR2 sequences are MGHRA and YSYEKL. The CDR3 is CASSQVAGTGNYGYTF. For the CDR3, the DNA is TGCGCCAGCAGCCAAGTGGCCGGGACAGGGAACTATGGCTACACCTTC.

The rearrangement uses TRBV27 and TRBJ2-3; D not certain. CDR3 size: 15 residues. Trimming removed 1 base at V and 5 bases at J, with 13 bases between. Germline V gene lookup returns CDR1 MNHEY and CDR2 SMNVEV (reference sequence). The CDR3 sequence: CASSLFPSSGDTQYF. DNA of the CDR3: TGTGCCAGCAGTTTATTCCCCTCTAGTGGAGATACGCAGTATTTT.

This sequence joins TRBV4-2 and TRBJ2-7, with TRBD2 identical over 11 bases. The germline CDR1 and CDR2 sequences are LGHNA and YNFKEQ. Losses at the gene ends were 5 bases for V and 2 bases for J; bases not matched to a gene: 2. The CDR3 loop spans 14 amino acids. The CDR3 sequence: CASSVAGGPYEQYF. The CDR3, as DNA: TGTGCCAGCAGCGTAGCGGGAGGGCCCTACGAGCAGTACTTC.

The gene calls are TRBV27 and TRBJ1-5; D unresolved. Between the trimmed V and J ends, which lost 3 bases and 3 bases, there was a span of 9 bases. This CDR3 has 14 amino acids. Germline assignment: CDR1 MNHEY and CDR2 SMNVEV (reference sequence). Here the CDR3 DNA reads TGTGCCAGCAGTTTGGGCCCCCACAATCAGCCCCAGCATTTT. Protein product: CASSLGPHNQPQHF.

CDR3 in amino acids: CASSYSSGGNEKLFF. The CDR3 region has the DNA TGTGCCAGCAGTTACTCCTCAGGGGGCAATGAAAAACTGTTTTTT. This sequence joins TRBV6-5 and TRBJ1-4, with 8 bases that match TRBD1. The length of the CDR3 is 15 residues. The germline CDR1 and CDR2 sequences are MNHEY and SVGAGI. V was clipped by 0 bases and J by 5 bases; unmatched bases: 2.

The CDR3 DNA follows: TGTGCCAGTAGTATAGTCATGGGCAATTCAGCTGAAGCTTTCTTT. Residues: CASSIVMGNSAEAFF. The chain combines TRBV19 with TRBJ1-1, with D unclear. This CDR3 spans 15 amino acids. The V gene lost 1 base and the J gene lost 6 bases, with 15 bases spanning the gap. Germline V gene sequence: CDR1 LNHDA, CDR2 SQIVND (reference sequence).

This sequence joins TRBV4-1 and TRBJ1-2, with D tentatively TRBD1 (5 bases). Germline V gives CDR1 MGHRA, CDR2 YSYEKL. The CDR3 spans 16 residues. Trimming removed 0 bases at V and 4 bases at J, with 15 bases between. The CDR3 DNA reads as TGCGCCAGCAGCCAAGATGGAGGGGCCAACCCCTATGGCTACACCTTC. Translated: CASSQDGGANPYGYTF.

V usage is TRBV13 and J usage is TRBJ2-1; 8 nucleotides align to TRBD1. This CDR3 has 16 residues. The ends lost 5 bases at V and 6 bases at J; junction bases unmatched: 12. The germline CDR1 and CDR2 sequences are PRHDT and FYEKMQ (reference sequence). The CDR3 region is CASSHYRDRPFNEQFF. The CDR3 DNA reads TGTGCCAGCAGCCACTACCGGGACAGGCCCTTCAATGAGCAGTTCTTC.

The CDR3 here is CASSVGFAASGYTF. CDR3 DNA: TGTGCCAGCAGCGTAGGATTCGCGGCGAGCGGCTACACCTTC. This chain uses TRBV9 with TRBJ1-2, with D hard to call. Trimming shortened V by 0 bases and J by 8 bases, and 14 bases separated the two germline ends. The CDR3 totals 14 residues. The germline V gene has CDR1 SGDLS and CDR2 YYNGEE. Based on the CDR3 plus reference TRBV9 and TRBJ1-2, the full variable domain is DSGVTQTPKHLITATGQRVTLRCSPRSGDLSVYWYQQSLDQGLQFLIQYYNGEERAKGNILERFSAQQFPDLHSELNLSSLELGDSALYFCASSVGFAASGYTFGSGTRLTVV.

The CDR3 DNA follows: TGTGCCAGCAGTCCAGAAAAGGGATCTGGAAACACCATATATTTT. Translating it yields CASSPEKGSGNTIYF. The rearrangement joins TRBV27 to TRBJ1-3; D is uncertain. Germline lookup yields CDR1 MNHEY and CDR2 SMNVEV (reference sequence). Trimming cost V 5 bases and J 1 base, with 12 bases left between them. There are 15 residues in the CDR3.

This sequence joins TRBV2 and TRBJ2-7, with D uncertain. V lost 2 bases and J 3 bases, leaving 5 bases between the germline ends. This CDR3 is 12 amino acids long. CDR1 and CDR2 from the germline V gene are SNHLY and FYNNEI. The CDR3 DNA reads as TGTGCCAGCAGTGAAAGGGTCTACGAGCAGTACTTC. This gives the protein CASSERVYEQYF. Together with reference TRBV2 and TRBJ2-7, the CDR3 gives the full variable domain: EPEVTQTPSHQVTQMGQEVILRCVPISNHLYFYWYRQILGQKVEFLVSFYNNEISEKSEIFDDQFSVERPDGSNFTLKIRSTKLEDSAMYFCASSERVYEQYFGPGTRLTVT.

CDR3 bases: TGTGCCAGCAGTGACCGCAGCTCCTACGAGCAGTACTTC. It is translated as CASSDRSSYEQYF. This chain uses TRBV2 with TRBJ2-7; D remains unclear. The V gene's germline CDR1 is SNHLY and CDR2 FYNNEI. This CDR3 is 13 amino acids long. V was pared by 3 bases and J by 0 bases, with 6 bases between.

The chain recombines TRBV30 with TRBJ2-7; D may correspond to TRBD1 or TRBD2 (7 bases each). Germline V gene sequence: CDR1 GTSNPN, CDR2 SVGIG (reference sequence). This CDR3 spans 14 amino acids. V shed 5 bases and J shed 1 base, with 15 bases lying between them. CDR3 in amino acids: CAWAAGQFSYEQYF. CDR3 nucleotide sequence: TGTGCCTGGGCAGCGGGACAGTTTTCCTACGAGCAGTACTTC.

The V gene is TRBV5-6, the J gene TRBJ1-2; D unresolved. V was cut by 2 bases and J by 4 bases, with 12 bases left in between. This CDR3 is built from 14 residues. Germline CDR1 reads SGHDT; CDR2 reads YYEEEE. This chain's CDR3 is CASSFGSAAYGYTF. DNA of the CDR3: TGTGCCAGCAGCTTTGGGTCGGCAGCCTATGGCTACACCTTC. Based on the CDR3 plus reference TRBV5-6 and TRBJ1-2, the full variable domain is DAGVTQSPTHLIKTRGQQVTLRCSPKSGHDTVSWYQQALGQGPQFIFQYYEEEERQRGNFPDRFSGHQFPNYSSELNVNALLLGDSALYLCASSFGSAAYGYTFGSGTRLTVV.

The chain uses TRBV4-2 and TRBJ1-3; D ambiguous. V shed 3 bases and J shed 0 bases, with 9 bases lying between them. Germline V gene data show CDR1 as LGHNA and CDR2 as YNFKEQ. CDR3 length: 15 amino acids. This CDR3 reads CASSHAMGSGNTIYF. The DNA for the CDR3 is TGTGCCAGCAGCCACGCGATGGGCTCTGGAAACACCATATATTTT.